What follows describes a single TCR beta chain. The antigen remains undetermined. These data belong to a study of beta chain features in type 1 diabetes. Findings of the study overall: Among all four CD4+ subsets, Type 1 diabetes patients had TCRB CDR3s that were moderately but significantly shorter.

Reverse transcribing all isolated RNA meant expressed TCRB transcripts were sequenced. Profiling relied on immunoSEQ multiplex PCR, and the TCRdb table lists in-frame clones only, not all of them. The sample yields roughly 180,000 clones, approximately 7.8% seen once. The CDR3 contains 15 residues. With 2 bases clipped from V and 2 bases from J, the junction kept 5 bases outside the gene matches. CDR1 SGHRS and CDR2 YFSETQ come from the germline V gene. This sequence was found in a woman aged 40 to 50 with type 1 diabetes. The rearrangement joins TRBV5-1 to TRBJ2-7, with TRBD1 matching over 9 bases. The sample consisted of central memory CD4+ T cells from blood. CDR3 nucleotides: TGCGCCAGCAGCTTCCGGGACAGGGACACCTACGAGCAGTACTTC. Translating it yields CASSFRDRDTYEQYF.